This T cell receptor beta chain was identified during a study of beta chain features in type 1 diabetes (dated by TCRdb to between 2018 and 2020). General notes on the study: Mean age, gender distribution, total cell number and subset yield did not differ between patients and healthy donors. Across all samples, 90 million to 130 million sorted cells were examined, and cell number per subset correlated strongly with RNA yield. The study compared the TCRB repertoires of sorted circulating CD4+ T cell subsets in recently diagnosed type 1 diabetes patients with those in matched healthy donors. Regulatory and stem cell-like memory subsets were isolated from only 8 patients and roughly 8 healthy donors, whereas naive and central memory subsets came from all 30 or so donors. Overall study outcomes, separate from this receptor: Only small numbers of individuals were included in the HLA sub-analyses, which left unresolved whether HLA type had any influence on TCRB rearrangement. Because cDNA rather than genomic DNA was sequenced, highly expressing activated cells could have been over-represented, although no difference in activation and CD3 levels was found between groups. Shorter templates might have been favored by PCR, but patient and control samples were amplified and corrected together, so both groups would have been affected equally by any skew. Naive, central memory and regulatory TCRB repertoires appeared more similar among patients than among healthy donors. A moderate but significant shortening of TCRB CDR3 length was observed in type 1 diabetes patients in all four CD4+ subsets. Fewer insertions and more nucleotide deletions at VDJ recombination sites were observed in patients with type 1 diabetes, implying thymic rearrangement abnormalities.

The High Capacity cDNA Reverse Transcription Kit was used to reverse transcribe all of the isolated RNA, meaning that expressed TCRB transcripts were what got sequenced. Deep immunoSEQ sequencing was applied to naive, central memory and regulatory T cell samples, giving an average of roughly 3.5 million total reads per sample. Sorted cells were lysed in RLT buffer, and RNA was extracted using DNase-treated RNeasy Micro or Mini kits according to cell number. To prevent cross-contamination, each cell subset was processed individually, whereas patient and healthy donor samples were processed jointly. Using the immunoSEQ multiplex PCR, TCRB sequences were amplified from cDNA into 87-bp fragments spanning the CDR3 region. The amplicons were sequenced using the Illumina HiSeq platform. Turning to the authors' computational methods: PCR bias was corrected computationally using synthetic template baselines, and reads within Hamming distance 2 were collapsed, with unmergeable singletons discarded. Reads were aligned to IMGT to assign V, D and J genes, CDR3 length, and insertions or deletions at six rearrangement sites. Within each subset, clonotype counts were normalized to sorted cell number, after which true diversity and Gini coefficients were computed with the tcR R package. The overlap coefficient, calculated on TCRB nucleotide sequences, was used to measure repertoire sharing. As a proxy for the pre-selection repertoire, out-of-frame TCRB sequences from naive cells were analyzed. TCRdb carries this immuneACCESS record with in-frame sequences only. Its versions omit some clonotypes, under half of them owing to an unresolved V gene in the studies checked, with the rest unexplained. From that table come the V and J calls and clone size; the DNA was used to work out D and trimming. The sample has approximately 730,000 clones on record, roughly an eighth of them singletons. Approximately 0.022% of the sample is held by the ten biggest clonotypes.

On this clone: What this receptor recognizes is not known. Base qualities were left out, and no much larger clone turns up one base away.

As encoded in the germline V gene, CDR1 is SGDLS while CDR2 is YYNGEE. V sheds 4 bases and J sheds 0 bases, leaving 15 bases between their ends. The CDR3 numbers 16 residues from cysteine through phenylalanine. Only the CDR3 region is kept as DNA, spanning 48 bases read in frame from base 1. A single peripheral blood draw of approximately 120 mL on average was collected from each donor into heparinised tubes. Naive, central memory, regulatory and stem cell-like memory CD4+ T cells were sorted on a BD FACSAria II using a panel including CD45RO, CCR7, CD25, CD127, CD95 and CD27. Purity was above 98% for every sorted population. PBMCs were isolated immediately by Lymphoprep density gradient centrifugation and stained directly without culture. To minimize batch effects, samples were stained and sorted in pairs, one healthy donor with one patient per experiment.

The chain joins TRBV9 to TRBJ2-3, with the D gene uncertain. The sequence came from a man in his late teens or twenties with type 1 diabetes. The sequenced sample was naive CD4+ T cells from blood. The cell subset or site label, read with the paper, signifies: true naive CD4+ T cells. Here the CDR3 is given as CASSLRSLTSTDTQYF. DNA sequence: TGTGCCAGCAGCCTTCGTTCTTTAACTAGCACAGATACGCAGTATTTT.